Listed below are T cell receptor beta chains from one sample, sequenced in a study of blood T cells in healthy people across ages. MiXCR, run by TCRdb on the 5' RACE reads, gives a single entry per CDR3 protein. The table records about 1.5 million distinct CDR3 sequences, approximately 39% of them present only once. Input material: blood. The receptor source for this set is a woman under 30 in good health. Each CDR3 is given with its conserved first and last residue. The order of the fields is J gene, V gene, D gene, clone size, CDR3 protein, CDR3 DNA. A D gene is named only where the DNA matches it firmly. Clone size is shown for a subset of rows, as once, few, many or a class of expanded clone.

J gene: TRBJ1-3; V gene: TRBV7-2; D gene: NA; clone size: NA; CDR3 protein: CASSLGLPSGNTIYF; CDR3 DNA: TGTGCCAGCAGCTTAGGACTGCCCTCTGGAAACACCATATATTTT
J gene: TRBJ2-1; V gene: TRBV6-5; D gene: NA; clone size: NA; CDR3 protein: CASSRSSSGGAREFF; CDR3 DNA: TGTGCCAGCAGTCGCTCCTCCAGCGGAGGCGCCCGGGAGTTCTTC
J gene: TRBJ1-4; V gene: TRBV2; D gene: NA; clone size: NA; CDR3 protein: CASSWGPATNEKLFF; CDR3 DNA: TGTGCCAGCAGCTGGGGACCTGCAACTAATGAAAAACTGTTTTTT
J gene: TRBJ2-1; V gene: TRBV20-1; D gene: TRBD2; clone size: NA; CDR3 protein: CSASGLAGRNEQFF; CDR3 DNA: TGCAGTGCTAGTGGGCTAGCGGGAAGGAATGAGCAGTTCTTC
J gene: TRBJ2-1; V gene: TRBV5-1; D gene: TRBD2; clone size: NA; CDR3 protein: CASSSMRERNNEQFF; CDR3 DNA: TGCGCCAGCAGCTCCATGCGGGAGCGCAACAATGAGCAGTTCTTC
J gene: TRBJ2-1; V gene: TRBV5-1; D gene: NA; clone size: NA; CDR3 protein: CASSLATQSYNEQFF; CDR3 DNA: TGCGCCAGCAGCTTGGCCACCCAGTCCTACAATGAGCAGTTCTTC
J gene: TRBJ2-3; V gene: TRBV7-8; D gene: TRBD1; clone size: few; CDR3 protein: CASSSHRDRGTDTQYF; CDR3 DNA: TGTGCCAGCAGCTCTCACCGGGACAGGGGCACAGATACGCAGTATTTT
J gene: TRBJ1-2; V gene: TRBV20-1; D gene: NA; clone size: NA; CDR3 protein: CSARVITGPGYTF; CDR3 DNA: TGCAGTGCTAGAGTTATTACAGGCCCTGGCTACACCTTC
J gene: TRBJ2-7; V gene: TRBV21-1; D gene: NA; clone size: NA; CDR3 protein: CASSKRQRQDSYEQYF; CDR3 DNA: TGTGCCAGCAGCAAAAGACAGAGACAGGACTCCTACGAGCAGTACTTC
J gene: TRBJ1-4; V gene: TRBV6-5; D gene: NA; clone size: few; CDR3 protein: CASSYSVLGTTNEKLFF; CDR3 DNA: TGTGCCAGCAGTTACTCCGTTTTAGGGACAACGAACGAAAAACTGTTTTTT
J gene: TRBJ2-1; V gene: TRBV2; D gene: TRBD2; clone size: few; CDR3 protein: CASRTGTSIHEQFF; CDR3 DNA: TGTGCCAGCAGAACCGGGACTAGCATCCATGAGCAGTTCTTC
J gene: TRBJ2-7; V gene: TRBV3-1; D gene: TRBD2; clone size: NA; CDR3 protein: CASSQSAGGPHEQYF; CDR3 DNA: TGTGCCAGCAGCCAATCCGCGGGAGGGCCCCACGAGCAGTACTTC
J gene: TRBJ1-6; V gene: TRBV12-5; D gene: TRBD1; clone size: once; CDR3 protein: CASGHGTGLRHSYNSPLHF; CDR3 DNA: TGTGCTAGTGGTCACGGGACAGGGCTGCGCCACTCCTATAATTCACCCCTCCACTTT
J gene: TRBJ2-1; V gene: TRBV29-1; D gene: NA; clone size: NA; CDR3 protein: CSLKGGDSYNEQFF; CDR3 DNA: TGCAGCCTAAAAGGCGGGGACTCATACAATGAGCAGTTCTTC
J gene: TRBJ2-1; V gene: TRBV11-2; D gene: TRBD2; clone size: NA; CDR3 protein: CASSLDPSSGYNEQFF; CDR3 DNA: TGTGCCAGCAGCTTAGATCCGTCTAGCGGTTACAATGAGCAGTTCTTC
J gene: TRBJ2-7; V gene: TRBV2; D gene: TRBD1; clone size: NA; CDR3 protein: CASTWDSSYEQYF; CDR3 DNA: TGTGCCAGCACCTGGGACAGCTCCTACGAGCAGTACTTC
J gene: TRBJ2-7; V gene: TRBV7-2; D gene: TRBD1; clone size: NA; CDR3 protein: CATRDRDRNEQYF; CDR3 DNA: TGTGCCACCCGGGACAGGGATCGTAACGAGCAGTACTTC
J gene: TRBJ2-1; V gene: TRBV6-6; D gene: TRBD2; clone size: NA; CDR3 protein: CASSDPGLAGGNEQFF; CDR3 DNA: TGTGCCAGCAGCGATCCGGGACTAGCGGGTGGGAATGAGCAGTTCTTC
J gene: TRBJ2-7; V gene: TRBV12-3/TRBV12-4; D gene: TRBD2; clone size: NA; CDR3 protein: CASSLARRGGLYEQYF; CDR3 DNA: TGTGCCAGCAGTTTAGCGCGGCGGGGGGGCCTCTACGAGCAGTACTTC
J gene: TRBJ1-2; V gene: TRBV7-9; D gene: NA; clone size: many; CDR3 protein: CASSSTGVFGGYTF; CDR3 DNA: TGTGCCAGCAGCTCCACTGGGGTTTTTGGTGGCTACACCTTC